A single sample is the source of the 30 T cell receptor beta chains below, sequenced in a study of somatic mutations in cytotoxic T cells in rheumatoid arthritis. The data were produced by immunoSEQ multiplex PCR, yet TCRdb's version contains in-frame clones alone and is incomplete. The sample lists 15,000 to 20,000 clones; more than 75% were seen once. Sequencing was carried out using CD8+ T cells sorted from blood. Every receptor here comes from an adult with rheumatoid arthritis.

This chain uses TRBV7-9 with TRBJ2-5, with TRBD1 identical over 10 bases. The CDR3 has 15 amino acids. V lost 4 bases, J lost 2 bases, and 4 bases stayed unmatched. The germline CDR1 and CDR2 sequences are SEHNR and FQNEAQ (reference sequence). The CDR3 DNA reads TGTGCCAGCAGCTCAGGACAGGGGGTACAAGAGACCCAGTACTTC. This encodes CASSSGQGVQETQYF.

The chain links TRBV7-6 to TRBJ2-7; D remains ambiguous. CDR3 length: 12 residues. V gave up 4 bases and J gave up 7 bases, with 11 bases separating them. CDR1 SGHVS and CDR2 FNYEAQ come from the germline V gene. CDR3 sequence: CASSSNSREQYF. The CDR3 nucleotides read TGTGCCAGCAGCTCCAACTCCAGGGAGCAGTACTTC.

The chain couples TRBV5-8 to TRBJ2-7, with D perhaps assigned TRBD1 or TRBD2 (5 bases each). The CDR3 totals 16 residues. CDR1 SGHTS and CDR2 YDEGEE come from the germline V gene. V lost 4 bases to trimming and J lost 0 bases, with 17 bases between them. CDR3 loop: CASSPSWDASSYEQYF. The CDR3 DNA reads as TGTGCCAGCAGCCCTAGCTGGGACGCGAGCTCCTACGAGCAGTACTTC.

This clone was found a few times. The chain joins TRBV9 to TRBJ1-2; 7 bases line up with TRBD1. The CDR3 loop spans 16 amino acids. The V segment lost 3 bases and the J segment 2 bases; nucleotides outside the gene matches: 10. Germline CDR1 and CDR2: SGDLS and YYNGEE. The DNA of the CDR3 is TGTGCCAGCAGCGAGGTGACAGGGAAGGGGAACTATGGCTACACCTTC. Protein sequence: CASSEVTGKGNYGYTF.

The chain uses TRBV7-2 and TRBJ2-1; 12 nucleotides align to TRBD2. The CDR3 length is 15 residues. Germline V gene data show CDR1 as SGHTA and CDR2 as FQGNSA. Losses at the gene ends were 5 bases for V and 5 bases for J; bases not matched to a gene: 4. As DNA, the CDR3 is TGTGCCAGCAGCATGACTAGCGGGAGACACAATGAGCAGTTCTTC. This encodes CASSMTSGRHNEQFF.

The J gene is TRBJ2-7, the V gene TRBV11-3, with 9 nucleotides matching TRBD1. The CDR3 length is 17 residues. V lost 4 bases to trimming and J lost 0 bases; unmatched junction nucleotides: 10. Germline CDR1 reads SGHNT; CDR2 reads YENEEA. CDR3 residues: CASSSRDRARASYEQYF. The CDR3 nucleotides are TGTGCCAGCAGCTCCCGGGACAGGGCGAGGGCCTCCTACGAGCAGTACTTC.

The rearrangement links TRBV11-2 to TRBJ2-2; D possibly corresponds to TRBD2 (6 bases). Germline CDR1 and CDR2: SGHAT and FQNNGV. This CDR3 is built from 14 residues. The germline V and J ends were trimmed by 5 bases and 1 base, with 8 bases remaining between them. CDR3 nucleotide sequence: TGTGCCAGCAGCCGGCGGGGGAACACCGGGGAGCTGTTTTTT. This gives the protein CASSRRGNTGELFF.

The V and J genes are TRBV6-5 and TRBJ1-2; no definite D call. CDR3 length: 12 residues. CDR1 is MNHEY and CDR2 is SVGAGI in the germline V gene. V was shortened by 4 bases and J by 8 bases, with 11 bases between the two germline ends. CDR3 protein: CASSWVTRGYTF. DNA for the CDR3: TGTGCCAGCAGTTGGGTAACTCGGGGCTACACCTTC.

The chain has TRBV2 and TRBJ2-3; 13 positions match TRBD2. This CDR3 has 17 residues. J lost 0 bases, V lost 6 bases, and 6 bases had no gene match. Germline V CDR1 and CDR2: SNHLY, FYNNEI. CDR3 amino acids: CASRWTSGSPSTDTQYF. DNA of the CDR3: TGTGCCAGCAGATGGACTAGCGGGAGTCCTAGCACAGATACGCAGTATTTT.

The genes are TRBV27 and TRBJ1-2, with a possible D match to TRBD1 (6 bases). The CDR3 has 14 amino acids. The V end was cut by 5 bases, the J end by 5 bases, with 15 bases between. The V gene's germline CDR1 is MNHEY and CDR2 SMNVEV (reference sequence). CDR3 protein: CASSPRGTVYGYTF. CDR3 sequence (DNA): TGTGCCAGCAGTCCCAGGGGAACGGTTTATGGCTACACCTTC.

The chain links TRBV9 to TRBJ1-2; 9 bases fit TRBD1. The CDR3 spans 14 residues. CDR1 and CDR2 from the germline V gene are SGDLS and YYNGEE. The ends lost 0 bases at V and 8 bases at J; junction bases unmatched: 5. The CDR3 reads CASSVDGTGHGYTF. The DNA of the CDR3 is TGTGCCAGCAGCGTAGACGGGACAGGGCACGGCTACACCTTC.

V gene TRBV11-3 combines with J gene TRBJ2-7; D ambiguous. This CDR3 spans 18 amino acids. Germline CDR1 and CDR2: SGHNT and YENEEA. V was trimmed by 5 bases and J by 4 bases, leaving 27 bases between them. CDR3 amino acids: CASSPTDPTDGLIYEQYF. DNA of the CDR3: TGTGCCAGCAGCCCCACTGACCCAACAGACGGATTAATTTACGAGCAGTACTTC.

The sample holds one count of this clone. This sequence joins TRBV19 and TRBJ2-3; 7 bases fit TRBD2. The CDR3 consists of 15 residues. The J segment lost 1 base and the V segment lost 5 bases, leaving 6 bases of the junction unmatched. CDR1 and CDR2 (germline): LNHDA, SQIVND (reference sequence). CDR3 DNA sequence: TGTGCCAGTAGTCCCTACGGACTAGGCACAGATACGCAGTATTTT. As protein: CASSPYGLGTDTQYF.

The V gene is TRBV28, the J gene TRBJ2-7; D unresolved. The V gene's germline CDR1 is MDHEN and CDR2 SYDVKM. This CDR3 comprises 12 residues. Trimming pared 6 bases from V and 9 bases from J, leaving 15 bases between. The CDR3 here is CASRAPDGPQYF. The CDR3 DNA reads as TGTGCCAGCAGAGCCCCGGACGGGCCGCAGTACTTC.

This clone appeared a few times. The chain combines TRBV11-1 with TRBJ1-2; 7 bases align to TRBD1. The germline V gene has CDR1 SGHAT and CDR2 FQDESV (reference sequence). This CDR3 comprises 16 residues. Trimming removed 4 bases from V and 3 bases from J; junction bases left unmatched: 11. DNA of the CDR3: TGTGCCAGCAGCTATACACCCGACAGGGTTGACTATGGCTACACCTTC. It is translated as CASSYTPDRVDYGYTF. The complete variable domain, with remaining parts taken from reference TRBV11-1 and TRBJ1-2, reads EAEVAQSPRYKITEKSQAVAFWCDPISGHATLYWYRQILGQGPELLVQFQDESVVDDSQLPKDRFSAERLKGVDSTLKIQPAELGDSAMYLCASSYTPDRVDYGYTFGSGTRLTVV.

The rearrangement uses TRBV7-8 and TRBJ2-7; D gene ambiguous. The V gene's germline CDR1 is SGHVS and CDR2 FQNEAQ. The CDR3 spans 14 residues. V was clipped by 1 base and J by 3 bases, with 10 bases between them. The CDR3 region is CASSLVEENYEQYF. CDR3 coding DNA: TGTGCCAGCAGCTTAGTAGAAGAAAACTACGAGCAGTACTTC.

The V and J genes are TRBV27 and TRBJ2-5; 11 bases map to TRBD2. This CDR3 has 17 amino acids. Per the germline V gene, CDR1 is MNHEY and CDR2 is SMNVEV (reference sequence). The J segment lost 0 bases and the V segment lost 6 bases, leaving 9 bases of the junction unmatched. Here the CDR3 reads CASRPGLAVGYQETQYF. CDR3 nucleotides: TGTGCCAGCAGACCGGGACTAGCGGTTGGGTACCAAGAGACCCAGTACTTC.

The CDR3 region has the DNA TGTGCCAGCAGTTCCCTCGGACGGGTCTCCTACGAGCAGTACTTC. Protein product: CASSSLGRVSYEQYF. V usage is TRBV27 and J usage is TRBJ2-7, with no clear D. This CDR3 is built from 15 residues. Trimming took off 4 bases at V and 0 bases at J, with 13 bases between the two ends. Per germline, CDR1 MNHEY and CDR2 SMNVEV (reference sequence).

Here the CDR3 reads CASSYGTLAKNIQYF. The CDR3 DNA sequence: TGTGCCAGCAGCTATGGGACGTTAGCCAAAAACATTCAGTACTTC. V and J are TRBV7-2 and TRBJ2-4; D may match TRBD1 or TRBD2 (5 bases each). CDR3 size: 15 residues. V lost 4 bases to trimming and J lost 0 bases, with 10 bases between them. Germline V gives CDR1 SGHTA, CDR2 FQGNSA.

The chain combines TRBV28 with TRBJ1-2, with D possibly TRBD1 on 5 matching bases. The V end lost 4 bases, the J end lost 7 bases, and 7 bases lay between the germline ends. Germline V CDR1 and CDR2: MDHEN, SYDVKM. The CDR3 has 11 amino acids. The CDR3 protein is CASSSGTGYTF. In DNA form, the CDR3 reads TGTGCCAGCAGTTCGGGGACTGGCTACACCTTC.

The V gene is TRBV11-2, the J gene TRBJ2-7; no firm D call. Germline lookup yields CDR1 SGHAT and CDR2 FQNNGV. The V end was cut by 0 bases, the J end by 0 bases, with 12 bases between. CDR3 size: 16 residues. The CDR3, as DNA: TGTGCCAGCAGCTTAGAAGTCGGGTTCTACTCCTACGAGCAGTACTTC. Translation gives CASSLEVGFYSYEQYF.

This sequence joins TRBV5-6 and TRBJ2-7; no definite D call. V dropped 4 bases and J dropped 2 bases, with 16 bases sitting between them. Germline loops: CDR1 SGHDT, CDR2 YYEEEE. The CDR3 runs to 15 residues. This chain's CDR3 is CASSAVTVFPYEQYF. In DNA, the CDR3 is TGTGCCAGCAGCGCCGTGACGGTTTTTCCCTACGAGCAGTACTTC.

This clone was recorded once. This sequence joins TRBV11-1 and TRBJ1-6; D is perhaps TRBD1 (6 bases). Germline V lookup: CDR1 SGHAT, CDR2 FQDESV (reference sequence). Trimming pared 5 bases from V and 10 bases from J, leaving 12 bases between. This CDR3 comprises 13 residues. This CDR3 is CASSPDSLSPLHF. Written as DNA, the CDR3 is TGTGCCAGCAGCCCGGACAGCTTATCACCCCTCCACTTT.

This rearrangement joins TRBV7-9 to TRBJ2-7; 9 bases fit TRBD1. The CDR3 is 14 amino acids. Germline V gives CDR1 SEHNR, CDR2 FQNEAQ (reference sequence). J gave up 0 bases and V 10 bases, and 7 bases lay outside the gene matches. In DNA, the CDR3 is TGTGCCATCCCCGGGACAGGGACCTCCTACGAGCAGTACTTC. It is translated as CAIPGTGTSYEQYF.

This chain connects TRBV7-2 to TRBJ2-2; unclear D gene. Germline V gene lookup returns CDR1 SGHTA and CDR2 FQGNSA. Deletions cut 4 bases from V and 10 bases from J, with 10 bases between. The CDR3 length is 12 residues. This CDR3 reads CASSSYLPELFF. CDR3 DNA: TGTGCCAGCAGCTCCTACCTCCCGGAGCTGTTTTTT.

The rearrangement uses TRBV4-1 and TRBJ2-7, with 8 bases aligning to TRBD2. V lost 6 bases to trimming and J lost 4 bases; unmatched junction nucleotides: 11. Germline lookup yields CDR1 MGHRA and CDR2 YSYEKL. The length of the CDR3 is 15 residues. The CDR3 sequence: CASSPSDSGKYEQYF. Here the CDR3 DNA reads TGCGCCAGCAGTCCCTCGGATAGCGGGAAATACGAGCAGTACTTC.

The genes are TRBV11-2 and TRBJ1-2; D not certain. Between the trimmed V and J ends, which lost 5 bases and 4 bases, there was a span of 14 bases. This CDR3 region has 14 residues. Germline CDR1 is SGHAT and CDR2 is FQNNGV. In DNA, the CDR3 is TGTGCCAGCAGCCCCGACTCGAACCCCTATGGCTACACCTTC. This gives the protein CASSPDSNPYGYTF.

The V call is TRBV5-1, the J call TRBJ2-1; tentatively, D is TRBD1 (6 bases). Deletions cut 4 bases from V and 4 bases from J, with 21 bases between. This CDR3 has 17 residues. Germline CDR1 is SGHRS and CDR2 is YFSETQ. This chain's CDR3 is CASSRTESAGGYNEQFF. The CDR3 nucleotides are TGCGCCAGCAGCCGGACAGAGAGTGCGGGTGGGTACAATGAGCAGTTCTTC.

Details on this clone: The sample holds other DNA sequences that translate to the same CDR3. The chain has TRBV7-3 and TRBJ2-2, with 10 bases that match TRBD2. This CDR3 is 17 amino acids long. Germline CDR1 SGHTA, CDR2 FQGTGA. The trim removed 2 bases at V and 7 bases at J, leaving 10 bases unmatched. The CDR3 is CASSLLAGVPRGGELFF. CDR3 DNA sequence: TGTGCCAGCAGCTTACTAGCGGGAGTCCCCCGGGGCGGGGAGCTGTTTTTT.

This clone has just one count. The rearrangement links TRBV11-3 to TRBJ2-7; 9 bases align to TRBD2. The CDR3 consists of 16 residues. Germline CDR1 SGHNT, CDR2 YENEEA. J was trimmed by 2 bases and V by 5 bases; bases with no gene match: 10. The CDR3 sequence: CASSPDRLAGTYEQYF. CDR3 nucleotides: TGTGCCAGCAGCCCAGACCGCCTAGCGGGAACCTACGAGCAGTACTTC. The full variable domain, its missing parts supplied by reference TRBV11-3 and TRBJ2-7, is EAGVVQSPRYKIIEKKQPVAFWCNPISGHNTLYWYLQNLGQGPELLIRYENEEAVDDSQLPKDRFSAERLKGVDSTLKIQPAELGDSAVYLCASSPDRLAGTYEQYFGPGTRLTVT.